Below, 3 T cell receptor beta chains from the same sample are listed, as sequenced in a study of shared clonotypes between healthy human individuals. TCRdb keeps only in-frame clones here, not all; method: immunoSEQ multiplex PCR. Among approximately 1.5 million clones listed, less than 99% were seen once. The sample comprised naive CD4+ T cells sorted from blood. Subset in this sample: CD45RA+ positively selected. The receptor source for this set is a man aged 25-40 years in good health.

The chain employs TRBV7-8 and TRBJ2-2; D unresolved. Germline-derived CDR1 and CDR2 are SGHVS and FQNEAQ. The CDR3 runs to 17 residues. The V and J ends lost 4 bases and 6 bases respectively, with 21 bases between them. In nucleotides, the CDR3 is TGTGCCAGCAGCTCCCTCGGGTGGGCCTATGGGCCCGGGGAGCTGTTTTTT. Amino acid sequence: CASSSLGWAYGPGELFF.

V gene TRBV6-5 combines with J gene TRBJ1-1; a possible D gene is TRBD1 (6 bases). This CDR3 spans 15 amino acids. V shed 1 base and J shed 5 bases, with 14 bases lying between them. Germline V lookup: CDR1 MNHEY, CDR2 SVGAGI. The CDR3 nucleotides read TGTGCCAGCAGTTACTGGGGTCGAGGGGGAACTGAAGCTTTCTTT. Its protein product is CASSYWGRGGTEAFF.

Of note for this clone: The same CDR3 also results from other DNA sequences found in this sample. The chain employs TRBV28 and TRBJ2-1; D is unresolved. The V end was cut by 4 bases, the J end by 7 bases, with 8 bases between. Germline lookup yields CDR1 MDHEN and CDR2 SYDVKM. The CDR3 totals 12 residues. For the CDR3, the DNA is TGTGCCAGCAGTTCGCCGGTAAATGAGCAGTTCTTC. It yields the protein CASSSPVNEQFF. Full variable domain (missing parts from reference TRBV28 and TRBJ2-1): DVKVTQSSRYLVKRTGEKVFLECVQDMDHENMFWYRQDPGLGLRLIYFSYDVKMKEKGDIPEGYSVSREKKERFSLILESASTNQTSMYLCASSSPVNEQFFGPGTRLTVL.